This T cell receptor (beta chain) was sequenced in a study of blood T cell repertoires in COVID-19. Data came from immunoSEQ multiplex PCR; TCRdb stores just in-frame clones and leaves some out. The data hold some 240,000 clones, with around 85% observed a single time. This CDR3 has 15 residues. V was clipped by 4 bases and J by 1 base, with 11 bases between them. Germline V lookup: CDR1 SGHDN, CDR2 FVKESK. The clonotype comes from a woman aged 70-85 years with COVID-19, enrolled during active disease. The sample comprised peripheral blood. J is TRBJ1-5 and V is TRBV14; possibly TRBD1 for D (6 bases). Here the CDR3 reads CASSPQGQSNQPQHF. The CDR3 coding sequence is TGTGCCAGCAGCCCGCAGGGGCAGAGCAATCAGCCCCAGCATTTT.